What follows are 12 T cell receptor beta chains derived from one specimen sequenced in a study of blood T cell repertoires in COVID-19 (TCRdb year 2020). Library preparation employed the immunoSEQ multiplex PCR assay. In its TCRdb copy, this immuneACCESS table keeps in-frame sequences only and misses some clones. Where compared with another copy, unresolved V genes explain less than half of these, and the others have no known cause. This sample is represented by about 75,000 clones; more than 65% of them were singletons. The top ten constitute about 5% of the sample. The sequencing sample was made of peripheral blood. Receptors were obtained from an elderly woman with active or convalescent COVID-19.

This chain joins TRBV5-1 and TRBJ2-3, with 7 nucleotides matching TRBD2. Losses at the gene ends were 0 bases for V and 4 bases for J; bases not matched to a gene: 2. This CDR3 has 14 amino acids. Per the germline V gene, CDR1 is SGHRS and CDR2 is YFSETQ. CDR3 DNA sequence: TGCGCCAGCAGCTTGGAGGGGAGGGCAGATACGCAGTATTTT. The encoded protein is CASSLEGRADTQYF.

This clone appeared a few times. The identical CDR3 is also encoded by other nucleotide sequences in the sample. The genes are TRBV19 and TRBJ2-4; D may be TRBD1 (6 bases). The length of the CDR3 is 13 residues. The V end was cut by 5 bases, the J end by 4 bases, with 9 bases between. The germline CDR1 and CDR2 sequences are LNHDA and SQIVND (reference sequence). The CDR3 sequence is CASSPDRKNIQYF. CDR3 nucleotide sequence: TGTGCCAGTAGTCCCGACAGGAAAAACATTCAGTACTTC.

The rearrangement joins TRBV21-1 to TRBJ2-1; the D segment call TRBD2 is taken from the table without a DNA check. TRBV21-1 corresponds to a pseudogene. This CDR3 is 16 amino acids long. The CDR3 is CASSKGGEVTYNEQFF. The CDR3 DNA reads as TGTGCCAGCAGCAAAGGGGGAGAGGTGACCTACAATGAGCAGTTCTTC.

This rearrangement joins TRBV7-6 to TRBJ2-6; D possibly corresponds to TRBD1 (5 bases). The CDR3 runs 18 residues. Trimming removed 5 bases from V and 1 base from J, with 18 bases in between. Germline V lookup: CDR1 SGHVS, CDR2 FNYEAQ. The CDR3 is CASSPILGQTSGANVLTF. In DNA form, the CDR3 reads TGTGCCAGCAGCCCAATTCTAGGACAAACATCTGGGGCCAACGTCCTGACTTTC.

CDR3 residues: CASSFAPGNVLTF. CDR3 DNA sequence: TGTGCCAGTAGTTTTGCTCCAGGCAACGTCCTGACTTTC. V usage is TRBV19 and J usage is TRBJ2-6; D gene unclear. This CDR3 has 13 amino acids. Deletions cut 5 bases from V and 9 bases from J, with 11 bases between. CDR1 and CDR2 (germline): LNHDA, SQIVND (reference sequence). Drawing the rest from reference TRBV19 and TRBJ2-6, the complete variable domain is DGGITQSPKYLFRKEGQNVTLSCEQNLNHDAMYWYRQDPGQGLRLIYYSQIVNDFQKGDIAEGYSVSREKKESFPLTVTSAQKNPTAFYLCASSFAPGNVLTFGAGSRLTVL.

This rearrangement joins TRBV6-1 to TRBJ1-2; 8 bases fit TRBD1. CDR3 length: 15 residues. CDR1 is MNHNS and CDR2 is SASEGT in the germline V gene. J was trimmed by 4 bases and V by 2 bases; bases with no gene match: 6. CDR3 coding DNA: TGTGCCAGCAGTGAAAGAGGACAGGGTACCTATGGCTACACCTTC. This encodes CASSERGQGTYGYTF.

The J gene is TRBJ2-1, the V gene TRBV24-1; the match to TRBD2 covers 7 bases. The germline V gene encodes CDR1 KGHDR and CDR2 SFDVKD. This CDR3 region has 15 residues. Losses at the gene ends were 4 bases for V and 6 bases for J; bases not matched to a gene: 8. CDR3 protein: CATSDTRLAGNEQFF. The CDR3 DNA reads as TGTGCCACCAGTGACACCAGACTAGCCGGCAATGAGCAGTTCTTC.

The J gene is TRBJ2-7, the V gene TRBV25-1; D gene uncertain. The CDR3 consists of 13 residues. The V gene lost 9 bases and the J gene lost 1 base, with 13 bases spanning the gap. The V gene's germline CDR1 is MGHDK and CDR2 SYGVNS. The CDR3 region is CASEPPLSYEQYF. The CDR3 nucleotides are TGTGCCAGTGAGCCTCCCCTTTCCTACGAGCAGTACTTC.

The genes are TRBV11-2 and TRBJ1-4, with D uncertain. Germline CDR1 is SGHAT and CDR2 is FQNNGV. CDR3 length: 17 amino acids. The germline V and J ends were trimmed by 3 bases and 0 bases, with 14 bases remaining between them. CDR3: CASSFLVSDATNEKLFF. The DNA for the CDR3 is TGTGCCAGCAGCTTTCTGGTTAGTGATGCAACTAATGAAAAACTGTTTTTT.

The chain joins TRBV27 to TRBJ2-5, with 9 bases identical to TRBD1. The V segment lost 3 bases and the J segment 2 bases; nucleotides outside the gene matches: 4. This CDR3 has 15 residues. CDR1 is MNHEY and CDR2 is SMNVEV in the germline V gene (reference sequence). In DNA, the CDR3 is TGTGCCAGCAGTTTGCCCGACAGGGGGCAAGAGACCCAGTACTTC. Protein: CASSLPDRGQETQYF.

CDR3: CASSRQVDGYTF. As DNA, the CDR3 is TGTGCCAGCAGTAGACAGGTGGATGGCTACACCTTC. V and J are TRBV28 and TRBJ1-2; possibly TRBD1 for D (6 bases). V lost 5 bases and J 6 bases, leaving 10 bases between the germline ends. Germline V gene data show CDR1 as MDHEN and CDR2 as SYDVKM. The length of the CDR3 is 12 residues.

This sequence joins TRBV28 and TRBJ1-2; TRBD1 matches at 7 bases. This CDR3 spans 12 amino acids. V was clipped by 6 bases and J by 7 bases; unmatched bases: 5. Germline V gene sequence: CDR1 MDHEN, CDR2 SYDVKM. This CDR3 reads CASRTGAAGYTF. CDR3 nucleotide sequence: TGTGCCAGCAGAACAGGGGCGGCTGGCTACACCTTC.